Listed here are 3 T cell receptor beta chains from one sample, sequenced in a study of cytomegalovirus exposure and HLA in healthy donors. Amplification used 60 Vbeta primers and 13 Jbeta primers. Profiled with immunoSEQ multiplex PCR; TCRdb holds only in-frame clones, not every one. The sample contains fewer than 200,000 clones, roughly two thirds of which appear only once. Sequencing was performed on PBMCs. These receptors were collected from a woman younger than 35 in good health and CMV-seropositive.

The chain couples TRBV4-3 to TRBJ2-5; TRBD2 agrees at 11 bases. Germline V gives CDR1 LGHNA, CDR2 YSLEER. V was clipped by 4 bases and J by 5 bases; unmatched bases: 6. The CDR3 loop spans 15 amino acids. CDR3 residues: CASSRGTSGGETQYF. CDR3 nucleotides: TGCGCCAGCAGCCGCGGGACTAGCGGTGGGGAGACCCAGTACTTC.

V gene TRBV2 combines with J gene TRBJ2-5; D not resolved. The J call may not be correct, given that the DNA end is closer to TRBJ2-7. CDR1 and CDR2 (germline): SNHLY, FYNNEI. The CDR3 totals 11 residues. The CDR3 nucleotides read TGTGCCAGCACCCTCGGTTACGAGCAGTACTTC. This encodes CASTLGYEQYF.

This chain joins TRBV5-4 and TRBJ1-1, with 7 bases that match TRBD1. V shed 4 bases and J 5 bases; nucleotides not matched to a gene: 5. The CDR3 contains 13 residues. The germline gives CDR1 SGHNT, CDR2 YYREEE (reference sequence). Written as DNA, the CDR3 is TGTGCCAGCAGCAAAGAGACAGGGACTGAAGCTTTCTTT. Its protein product is CASSKETGTEAFF.